This T cell receptor (beta chain) is from a study of OX40 agonist ivuxolimab in advanced cancers. As for the study in general: The study enrolled dose-escalation patients with hepatocellular carcinoma, melanoma, renal cell or head and neck cancer.

The CDR3 runs to 14 residues. The V gene lost 6 bases and the J gene lost 0 bases, with 8 bases spanning the gap. Looked up from germline, CDR1 is MRHNA and CDR2 is SNTAGT. Only in-frame clones appear in the TCRdb table, and some are missing; sequencing was by immunoSEQ multiplex PCR. The sample records about 47,000 clones, approximately 88% being singletons. The V gene is TRBV6-4, the J gene TRBJ2-2; D gene unclear. This specimen was CD4+ or CD8+ T cells sorted from blood, taken in a trial of the OX40 agonist ivuxolimab. This TCR came from an adult with an advanced solid tumor such as melanoma, head and neck, liver or kidney cancer. The CDR3, as DNA: TGTGCCAGCAGCCTACTCGCGAACACCGGGGAGCTGTTTTTT. Translated, it gives CASSLLANTGELFF.